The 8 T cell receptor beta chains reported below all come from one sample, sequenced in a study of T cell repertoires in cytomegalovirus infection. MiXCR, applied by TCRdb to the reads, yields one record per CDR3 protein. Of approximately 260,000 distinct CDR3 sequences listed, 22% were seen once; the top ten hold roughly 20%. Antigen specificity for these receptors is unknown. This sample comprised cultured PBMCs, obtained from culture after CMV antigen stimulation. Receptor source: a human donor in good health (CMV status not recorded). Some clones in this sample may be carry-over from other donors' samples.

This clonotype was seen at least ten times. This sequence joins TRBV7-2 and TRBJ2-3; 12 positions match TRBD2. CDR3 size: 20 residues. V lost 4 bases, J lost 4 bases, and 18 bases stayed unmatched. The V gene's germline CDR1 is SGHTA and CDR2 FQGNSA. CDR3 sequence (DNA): TGTGCCAGCAGCTCGGGACTAGCGGGTACCTTGGGGCGGGGCGCAGATACGCAGTATTTT. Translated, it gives CASSSGLAGTLGRGADTQYF. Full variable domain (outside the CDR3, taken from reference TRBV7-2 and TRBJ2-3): GAGVSQSPSNKVTEKGKDVELRCDPISGHTALYWYRQSLGQGLEFLIYFQGNSAPDKSGLPSDRFSAERTGGSVSTLTIQRTQQEDSAVYLCASSSGLAGTLGRGADTQYFGPGTRLTVL.

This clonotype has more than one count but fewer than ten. The DNA for the CDR3 is TGCGCCAGCAGCCATGTAAGACTTAGCGGGAGTAAATACGAGCAGTACTTC. This sequence encodes CASSHVRLSGSKYEQYF. The V call is TRBV4-1, the J call TRBJ2-7, with 9 positions matching TRBD2. CDR1 MGHRA and CDR2 YSYEKL come from the germline V gene. Trimming took 3 bases from V and 4 from J; bases not matched to a gene: 13. This CDR3 has 17 amino acids.

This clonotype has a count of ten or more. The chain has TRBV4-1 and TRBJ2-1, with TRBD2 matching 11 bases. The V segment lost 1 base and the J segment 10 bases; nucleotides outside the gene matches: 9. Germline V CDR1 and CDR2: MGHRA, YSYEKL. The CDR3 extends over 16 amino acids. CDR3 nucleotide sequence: TGCGCCAGCAGCCAAGTACTAGCGGGAGTTCTTCAGGAGCAGTTCTTC. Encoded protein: CASSQVLAGVLQEQFF.

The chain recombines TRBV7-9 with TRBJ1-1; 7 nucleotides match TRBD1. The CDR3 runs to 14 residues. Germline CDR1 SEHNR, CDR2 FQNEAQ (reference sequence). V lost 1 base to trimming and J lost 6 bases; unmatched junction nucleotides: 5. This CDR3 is CASSLGTGAAEAFF. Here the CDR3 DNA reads TGTGCCAGCAGCTTAGGGACAGGAGCCGCTGAAGCTTTCTTT.

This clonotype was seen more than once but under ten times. CDR3 sequence: CASSLVRREETQYF. For the CDR3, the DNA is TGTGCCAGCAGTTTGGTAAGACGGGAAGAGACCCAGTACTTC. V usage is TRBV28 and J usage is TRBJ2-5; D call uncertain. The ends were cut back, 3 bases at V and 3 bases at J, with 11 bases in the middle. The CDR3 has 14 amino acids. CDR1 is MDHEN, CDR2 SYDVKM, per germline.

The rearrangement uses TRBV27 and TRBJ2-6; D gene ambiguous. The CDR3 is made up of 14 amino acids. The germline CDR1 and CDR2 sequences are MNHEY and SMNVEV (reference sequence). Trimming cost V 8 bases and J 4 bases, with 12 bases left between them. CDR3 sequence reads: CASSTLGGANVLTF. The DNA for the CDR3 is TGTGCCAGCTCAACTCTCGGGGGGGCCAACGTCCTGACTTTC.

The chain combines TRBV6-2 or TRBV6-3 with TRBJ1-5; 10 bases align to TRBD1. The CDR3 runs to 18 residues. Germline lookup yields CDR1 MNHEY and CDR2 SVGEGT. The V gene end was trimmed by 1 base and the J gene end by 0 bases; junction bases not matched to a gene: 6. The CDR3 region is CASSYLTGGGHSNQPQHF. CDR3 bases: TGTGCCAGCAGTTACTTGACAGGGGGCGGTCATAGCAATCAGCCCCAGCATTTT.

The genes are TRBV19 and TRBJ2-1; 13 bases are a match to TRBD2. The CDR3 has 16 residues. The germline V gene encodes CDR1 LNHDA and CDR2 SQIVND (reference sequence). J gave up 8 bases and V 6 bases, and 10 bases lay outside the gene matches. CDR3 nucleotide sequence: TGTGCCAGTAGGGAGACTAGCGGGAGGCCGGGGGATGAGCAGTTCTTC. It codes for CASRETSGRPGDEQFF.